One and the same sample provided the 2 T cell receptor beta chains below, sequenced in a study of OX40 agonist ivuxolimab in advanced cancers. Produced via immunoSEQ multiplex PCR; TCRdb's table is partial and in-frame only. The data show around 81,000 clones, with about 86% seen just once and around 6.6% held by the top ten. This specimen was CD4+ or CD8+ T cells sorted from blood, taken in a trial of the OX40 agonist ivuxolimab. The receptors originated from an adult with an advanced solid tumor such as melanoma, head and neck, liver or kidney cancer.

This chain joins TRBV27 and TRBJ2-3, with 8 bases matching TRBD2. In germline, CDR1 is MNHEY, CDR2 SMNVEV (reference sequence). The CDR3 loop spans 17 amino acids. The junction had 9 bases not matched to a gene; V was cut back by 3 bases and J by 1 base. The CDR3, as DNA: TGTGCCAGCAGTTTCGGAACTAGCGGAGTAGGCACAGATACGCAGTATTTT. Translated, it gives CASSFGTSGVGTDTQYF.

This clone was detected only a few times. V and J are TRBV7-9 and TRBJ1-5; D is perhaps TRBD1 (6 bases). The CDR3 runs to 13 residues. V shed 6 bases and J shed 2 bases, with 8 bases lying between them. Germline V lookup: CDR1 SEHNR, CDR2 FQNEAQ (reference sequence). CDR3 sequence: CASSGGGNQPQHF. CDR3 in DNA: TGTGCCAGCAGTGGGGGCGGCAATCAGCCCCAGCATTTT.